Listed below are T cell receptor beta chains from one sample, sequenced in a study of cytomegalovirus exposure and HLA in healthy donors. Measured with immunoSEQ multiplex PCR; TCRdb has only the in-frame clones, and not every one. The data contain 150,000 to 200,000 clones, around 96% of them singletons. Sequenced sample: PBMCs. These receptors all stem from a woman between 18 and 30 years old in good health and CMV-seronegative. The CDR3 runs from the conserved cysteine through the conserved F or W. Each record gives: D gene, clone size, CDR3 length, J gene, V gene, CDR3 protein, CDR3 DNA. D genes are given only for firm matches. The size entry is marked missing in some rows and otherwise reads once, few, many or a size class.

d_gene: TRBD2
abundance: NA
len: 19
j_gene: TRBJ2-2
v_gene: TRBV18
CDR3aa: CASSPTPLAAMANTGELFF
CDR3nt: TGTGCCAGCTCACCAACCCCTCTAGCGGCTATGGCGAACACCGGGGAGCTGTTTTTT

d_gene: NA
abundance: NA
len: 14
j_gene: TRBJ2-7
v_gene: TRBV19
CDR3aa: CASSIGAKRYEQYF
CDR3nt: TGTGCCAGTAGTATAGGAGCTAAGAGGTACGAGCAGTACTTC

d_gene: TRBD2
abundance: NA
len: 14
j_gene: TRBJ2-7
v_gene: TRBV6-5
CDR3aa: CASSYPPGGPEQYF
CDR3nt: TGTGCCAGCAGTTACCCCCCGGGGGGTCCTGAGCAGTACTTC

d_gene: TRBD2
abundance: NA
len: 14
j_gene: TRBJ2-1
v_gene: TRBV7-8
CDR3aa: CASSLSGAYNEQFF
CDR3nt: TGTGCCAGCAGCCTGAGCGGGGCCTACAATGAGCAGTTCTTC

d_gene: TRBD2
abundance: NA
len: 15
j_gene: TRBJ2-1
v_gene: TRBV6-5
CDR3aa: CASSSRTSGAVEQFF
CDR3nt: TGTGCCAGCAGTTCCAGGACTAGCGGGGCAGTTGAGCAGTTCTTC

d_gene: NA
abundance: NA
len: 16
j_gene: TRBJ1-1
v_gene: TRBV19
CDR3aa: CASTPGTPIGGTEAFF
CDR3nt: TGTGCCAGTACCCCCGGGACTCCTATTGGAGGGACTGAAGCTTTCTTT

d_gene: TRBD1
abundance: NA
len: 15
j_gene: TRBJ1-5
v_gene: TRBV7-9
CDR3aa: CASSPGQGSNQPQHF
CDR3nt: TGTGCCAGCAGCCCGGGACAGGGAAGCAATCAGCCCCAGCATTTT

d_gene: NA
abundance: NA
len: 12
j_gene: TRBJ1-5
v_gene: TRBV5-8
CDR3aa: CASSLAGQPQHF
CDR3nt: TGTGCCAGCAGCTTGGCAGGGCAGCCCCAGCATTTT

d_gene: NA
abundance: NA
len: 14
j_gene: TRBJ2-7
v_gene: TRBV7-9
CDR3aa: CASSSGTSAGEQYF
CDR3nt: TGTGCCAGCAGCTCCGGGACTTCAGCAGGAGAGCAGTACTTC

d_gene: NA
abundance: once
len: 15
j_gene: TRBJ1-5
v_gene: TRBV27
CDR3aa: CASSFSGPANQPQHF
CDR3nt: TGTGCCAGCAGTTTTTCGGGTCCCGCCAATCAGCCCCAGCATTTT